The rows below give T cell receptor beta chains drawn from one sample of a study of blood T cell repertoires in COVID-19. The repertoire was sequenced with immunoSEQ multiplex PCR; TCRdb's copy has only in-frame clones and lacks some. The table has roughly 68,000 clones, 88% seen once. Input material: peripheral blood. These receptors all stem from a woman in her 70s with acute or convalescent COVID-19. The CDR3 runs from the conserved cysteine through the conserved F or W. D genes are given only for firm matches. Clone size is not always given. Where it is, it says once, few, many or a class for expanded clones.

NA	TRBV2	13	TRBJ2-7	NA	TGTGCCACCGTACCGTCCCTAGTGGGTGAGCAGTACTTC	CATVPSLVGEQYF
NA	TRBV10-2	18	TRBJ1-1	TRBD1	TGCGCCAGCATCCGACCTAGGACAGGGGGCCGCATGAACACTGAAGCTTTCTTT	CASIRPRTGGRMNTEAFF
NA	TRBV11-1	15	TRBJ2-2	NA	TGTGCCAGCAGCTTAAGGACACTAACCACCGGGGAGCTGTTTTTT	CASSLRTLTTGELFF
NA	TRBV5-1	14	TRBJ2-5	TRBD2	TGCGCCAGCAGCCCGGCAGGGAGGGGAGAGACCCAGTACTTC	CASSPAGRGETQYF
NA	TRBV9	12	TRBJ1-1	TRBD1	TGTGCCAGCAGCGTAGACAGGGGTAGGGCTTTCTTT	CASSVDRGRAFF
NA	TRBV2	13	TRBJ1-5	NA	TGTGCCAGCAGGGAGAACTTTAATCAGCCCCAGCATTTT	CASRENFNQPQHF
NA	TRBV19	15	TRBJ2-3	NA	TGTGCCAGTAGTATAGGGCAGGGCTACACAGATACGCAGTATTTT	CASSIGQGYTDTQYF
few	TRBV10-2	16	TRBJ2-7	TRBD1	TGCGCCAGCAGTACACCTCGGGACAGGGCCTCCTACGAGCAGTACTTC	CASSTPRDRASYEQYF
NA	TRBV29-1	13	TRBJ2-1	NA	TGCAGCGTTTTGGGCGGGTCCTACAATGAGCAGTTCTTC	CSVLGGSYNEQFF
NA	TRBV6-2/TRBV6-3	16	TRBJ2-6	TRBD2	TGTGCCAGCAGTTACCCCGGACTAGCTGGGGCCAACGTCCTGACTTTC	CASSYPGLAGANVLTF
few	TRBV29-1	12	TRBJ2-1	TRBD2	TGCAGCGCCGGGGGGGCCTACAATGAGCAGTTCTTC	CSAGGAYNEQFF
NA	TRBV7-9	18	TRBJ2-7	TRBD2	TGTGCCAGCAGCTCTCGCGGGAGACTAGCGGGAGGGGACTACGAGCAGTACTTC	CASSSRGRLAGGDYEQYF
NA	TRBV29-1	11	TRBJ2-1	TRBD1	TGCAGCGCGGACAGGGGAGATGAGCAGTTCTTC	CSADRGDEQFF
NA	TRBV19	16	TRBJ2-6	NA	TGTGCCAGTACCCGTCTCCAGGGCTCTGGGGCCAACGTCCTGACTTTC	CASTRLQGSGANVLTF
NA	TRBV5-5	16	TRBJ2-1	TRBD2	TGTGCCAGCAGCGCGCCGACTAGCGGGAGGGGCAATGAGCAGTTCTTC	CASSAPTSGRGNEQFF
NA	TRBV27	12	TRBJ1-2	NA	TGTGCCAGCAGTCGCTCAGGCTATGGCTACACCTTC	CASSRSGYGYTF
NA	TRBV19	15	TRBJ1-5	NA	TGTGCCAGTAGTATACCGGACAGTAGGAGGTGGCCCCAGCATTTT	CASSIPDSRRWPQHF
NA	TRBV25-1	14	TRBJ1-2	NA	TGTGCCAGCAGTGACCCCGGGAGCCCGTATGGCTACACCTTC	CASSDPGSPYGYTF
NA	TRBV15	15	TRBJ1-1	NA	TGTGCCACCAGCAGAGATCAGGGGAAGAACACTGAAGCTTTCTTT	CATSRDQGKNTEAFF
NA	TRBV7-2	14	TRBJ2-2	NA	TGTGCCAGCAGCCTCCAGCTAGCGAGCGGGGAGCTGTTTTTT	CASSLQLASGELFF
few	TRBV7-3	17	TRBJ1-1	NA	TGTGCCAGCAGCTCTTTAATATCCCCCCAGGGTAACACTGAAGCTTTCTTT	CASSSLISPQGNTEAFF
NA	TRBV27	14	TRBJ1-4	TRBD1	TGTGCCAGCAGTTGGGGACAGGGGAACGAAAAACTGTTTTTT	CASSWGQGNEKLFF
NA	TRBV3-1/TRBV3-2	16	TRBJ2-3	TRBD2	TGTGCCAGCAGCCAAGATACTAGCGGGAGGTTAGATACGCAGTATTTT	CASSQDTSGRLDTQYF
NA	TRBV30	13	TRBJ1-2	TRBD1	TGTGCCTGCGCGGACAGGGCCAACTATGGCTACACCTTC	CACADRANYGYTF
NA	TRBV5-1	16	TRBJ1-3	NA	TGCGCCAGCAGCTTGGCCGCATACAACTCTGGAAACACCATATATTTT	CASSLAAYNSGNTIYF
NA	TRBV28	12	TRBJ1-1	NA	TGTGCCAGCAGTTTAACGGTGACTGAAGCTTTCTTT	CASSLTVTEAFF
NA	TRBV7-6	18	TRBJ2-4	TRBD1	TGTGCCAGCAGCCAACCGTTACGCAGGGGGAAAGCCAAAAACATTCAGTACTTC	CASSQPLRRGKAKNIQYF
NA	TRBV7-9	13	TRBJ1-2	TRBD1	TGTGCCAGCAGCTTCACAGGGGGGGTTGGCTACACCTTC	CASSFTGGVGYTF
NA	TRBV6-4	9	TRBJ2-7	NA	TGTGCCAGCAGTTCAAAGCAGTACTTC	CASSSKQYF
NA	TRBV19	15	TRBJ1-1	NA	TGTGCCACCCCTCCCCGACAGCTCTGGAACACTGAAGCTTTCTTT	CATPPRQLWNTEAFF
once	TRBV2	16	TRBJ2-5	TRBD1	TGTGCCAGCAGTGCCGACAGGGTGGGATTCCAAGAGACCCAGTACTTC	CASSADRVGFQETQYF
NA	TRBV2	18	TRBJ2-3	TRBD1	TGTGCCAGCAGTCCCGGGACAGGGGGCGTGATGGGCACAGATACGCAGTATTTT	CASSPGTGGVMGTDTQYF
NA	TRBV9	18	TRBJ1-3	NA	TGTGCCAGCAGCGTAGGAATCTCGGAGGGCCGTGGGAGTAACACCATATATTTT	CASSVGISEGRGSNTIYF
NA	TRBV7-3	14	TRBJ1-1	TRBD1	TGTGCCAGCAGCGCACAGGGGGGACGCACTGAAGCTTTCTTT	CASSAQGGRTEAFF
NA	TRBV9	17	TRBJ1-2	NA	TGTGCCAGCAGCGTAGCTCAGGGGTTGGAACCTAACTATGGCTACACCTTC	CASSVAQGLEPNYGYTF
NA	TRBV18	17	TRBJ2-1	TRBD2	TGTGCCAGCTCACCATTAGCGGGGGGGCGCTCCTACAATGAGCAGTTCTTC	CASSPLAGGRSYNEQFF
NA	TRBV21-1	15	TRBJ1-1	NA	TGTGCCAGCAGCAAAGTAGAGGGGGCGTTTACTGAAGCTTTCTTT	CASSKVEGAFTEAFF
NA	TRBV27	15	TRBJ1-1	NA	TGTGCCAGCAGTTTTGGAGGTCTTTTGAACACTGAAGCTTTCTTT	CASSFGGLLNTEAFF
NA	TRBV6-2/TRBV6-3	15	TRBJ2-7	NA	TGTGCCAGCAGTTATTCCGGGACACTGTCTTGGGAGCAGTACTTC	CASSYSGTLSWEQYF
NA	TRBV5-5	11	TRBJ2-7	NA	TGTGCCAGCAGCTACTACGGCGAGCAGTACTTC	CASSYYGEQYF
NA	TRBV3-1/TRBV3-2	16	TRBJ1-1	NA	TGTGCCAGCAGCCAATTTTTGGAGACTGCTAGGGGCGAAGCTTTCTTT	CASSQFLETARGEAFF
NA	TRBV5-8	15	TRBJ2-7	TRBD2	TGTGCCAGCAGGAGAATGCGGGAGGGCCAGCGGGAGCAGTACTTC	CASRRMREGQREQYF
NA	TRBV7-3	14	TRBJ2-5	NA	TGTGCCAGCAGCTTAAGTGGAAAGGGGGAGACCCAGTACTTC	CASSLSGKGETQYF
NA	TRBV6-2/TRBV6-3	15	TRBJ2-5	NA	TGTGCCAGCAGTTTTATGGGAGTACCGGAAGAGACCCAGTACTTC	CASSFMGVPEETQYF
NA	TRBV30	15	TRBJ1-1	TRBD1	TGTGCCTGGACCTCCTCAGGGGGCGCACCCACTGAAGCTTTCTTT	CAWTSSGGAPTEAFF